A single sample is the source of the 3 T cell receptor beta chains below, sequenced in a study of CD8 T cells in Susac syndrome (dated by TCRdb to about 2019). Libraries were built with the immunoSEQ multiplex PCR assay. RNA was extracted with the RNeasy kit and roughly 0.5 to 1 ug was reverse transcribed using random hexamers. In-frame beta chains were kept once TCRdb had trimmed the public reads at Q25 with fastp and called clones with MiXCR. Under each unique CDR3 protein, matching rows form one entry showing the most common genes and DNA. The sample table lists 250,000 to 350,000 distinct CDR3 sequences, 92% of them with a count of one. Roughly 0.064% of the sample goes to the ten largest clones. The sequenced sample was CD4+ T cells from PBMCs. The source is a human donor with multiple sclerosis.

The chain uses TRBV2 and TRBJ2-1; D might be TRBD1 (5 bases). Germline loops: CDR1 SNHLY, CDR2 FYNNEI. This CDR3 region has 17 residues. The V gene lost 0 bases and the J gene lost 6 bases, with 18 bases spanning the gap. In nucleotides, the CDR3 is TGTGCCAGCAGTGAAGCGACCAGGGTTAGGGTCGGCAATGAGCAGTTCTTC. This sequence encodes CASSEATRVRVGNEQFF.

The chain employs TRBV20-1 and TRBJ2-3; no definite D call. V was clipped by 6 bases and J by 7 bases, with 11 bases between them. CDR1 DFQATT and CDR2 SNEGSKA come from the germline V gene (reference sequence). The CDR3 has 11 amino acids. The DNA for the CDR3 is TGCAGTGCCGTTATTAGGAATACGCAGTATTTT. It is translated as CSAVIRNTQYF.

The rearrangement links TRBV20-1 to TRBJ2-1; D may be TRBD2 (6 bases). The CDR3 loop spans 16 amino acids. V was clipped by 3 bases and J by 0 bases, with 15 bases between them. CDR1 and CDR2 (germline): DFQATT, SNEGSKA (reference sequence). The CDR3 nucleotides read TGCAGTGCTAGGCTAGCGTCGGGAAGCTCCTACAATGAGCAGTTCTTC. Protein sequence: CSARLASGSSYNEQFF.